This TCR beta chain was recovered during a study of shared clonotypes between healthy human individuals. Overall study findings and caveats: Incomplete sequencing of sorted subsets was indicated by rarefaction despite large depth. Memory subsets had estimated richness that was generally smaller than that of naive subsets.

Comments on this clone: The target antigen is unknown. This specimen includes other DNA sequences encoding the same CDR3.

Only in-frame clones appear in the TCRdb table, and some are missing; sequencing was by immunoSEQ multiplex PCR. This table holds roughly 570,000 clones, 95% to 98% found once. The CDR3 extends over 15 amino acids. Germline V gene lookup returns CDR1 MDHEN and CDR2 SYDVKM. V shed 1 base and J 1 base; nucleotides not matched to a gene: 4. CD45RO-negative, CCR7-positively selected cells formed the naive CD8 fraction, excluding terminally differentiated effector memory CD45RA+ cells. This chain links TRBV28 with TRBJ2-7; 7 bases match TRBD1. The receptor's source is a man younger than 40 in good health. The specimen was naive CD8+ T cells sorted from blood. CDR3 bases: TGTGCCAGCAGTTTATATCGGGACAGTTCCTACGAGCAGTACTTC. As protein: CASSLYRDSSYEQYF.